The text below deals with one T cell receptor beta chain. Its specificity is unknown. TCRdb's copy holds only in-frame clones and misses some; the assay was immunoSEQ multiplex PCR. The sample shows about 2.3 million clones, about nine tenths of them seen only once. Splitting of CD4+ cells produced CD45RA+ naive and CD45RA-negative memory subsets. This entry comes from a study of shared clonotypes between healthy human individuals. Study-wide results and limits: Generally, naive subsets came out with larger estimated richness than memory subsets. Rarefaction showed sorted-subset sequencing was incomplete despite large depth.

The CDR3 is made up of 15 amino acids. Trimming removed 1 base at V and 1 base at J, with 10 bases between. The germline CDR1 and CDR2 sequences are SGHRS and YFSETQ. This TCR was recovered from a young man in good health. Some clones in this sample may be carry-over from other donors' samples. Source material: naive CD4+ T cells from PBMCs. Documented subset: CD45RA+ positively selected. This chain uses TRBV5-1 with TRBJ2-3; D is possibly TRBD2 (6 bases). This CDR3 is CASSLQASGTDTQYF. CDR3 nucleotide sequence: TGCGCCAGCAGCTTGCAGGCTAGCGGCACAGATACGCAGTATTTT.